Shown below are 10 T cell receptor beta chains from a single sample sequenced in a study of blood T cells in healthy people across ages. A second PCR of roughly 6 to 12 cycles used a sample-barcoded 5' primer and a J-beta primer mix. Via MiXCR, TCRdb re-called the 5' RACE reads, giving one row per CDR3 protein. The repertoire has 1.5 million to 2 million distinct CDR3 sequences, around 48% of them found once; the top ten carry less than 2.5%. The sequencing input was blood. The receptors originated from a woman aged 40 to 55 in good health.

The CDR3 DNA reads TGTGCCACCAGACAGGGAGCCACAGATACGCAGTATTTT. As protein: CATRQGATDTQYF. The chain couples TRBV24-1 to TRBJ2-3; possibly TRBD1 for D (6 bases). Germline V gene lookup returns CDR1 KGHDR and CDR2 SFDVKD. This CDR3 is built from 13 residues. V lost 7 bases and J 2 bases, leaving 9 bases between the germline ends.

The chain uses TRBV7-9 and TRBJ1-2, with D unclear. This CDR3 spans 15 amino acids. In germline, CDR1 is SEHNR, CDR2 FQNEAQ (reference sequence). V dropped 0 bases and J dropped 3 bases, with 11 bases sitting between them. The CDR3 reads CASSLAMSGDYGYTF. The CDR3 region has the DNA TGTGCCAGCAGCTTAGCCATGAGTGGGGACTATGGCTACACCTTC.

There are a few counts of this clonotype. The chain has TRBV10-3 and TRBJ2-4; possible D gene TRBD2, 6 bases. Trimming took off 2 bases at V and 7 bases at J, with 9 bases between the two ends. CDR1 and CDR2 (germline): ENHRY, SYGVKD. CDR3 length: 13 residues. CDR3: CAISEAAGNIQYF. DNA for the CDR3: TGTGCCATCAGTGAGGCCGCGGGGAACATTCAGTACTTC.

The rearrangement joins TRBV20-1 to TRBJ2-1, with D perhaps assigned TRBD1 or TRBD2 (6 bases each). The J call may be wrong; the DNA end is better matched by TRBJ2-7. Germline V gene lookup returns CDR1 DFQATT and CDR2 SNEGSKA (reference sequence). This CDR3 comprises 13 residues. CDR3 sequence reads: CSARLEGDNEQYF. The CDR3 nucleotides are TGCAGTGCTAGACTGGAGGGGGATAATGAGCAGTACTTC.

The J gene is TRBJ1-2, the V gene TRBV28, with TRBD1 matching 11 bases. The junction had 7 bases not matched to a gene; V was cut back by 2 bases and J by 8 bases. The CDR3 length is 15 residues. Germline lookup yields CDR1 MDHEN and CDR2 SYDVKM. The CDR3 spells CASSLGDRGLRGYTF. As DNA, the CDR3 is TGTGCCAGCAGTTTAGGGGACAGGGGGTTACGAGGCTACACCTTC.

V and J are TRBV7-2 and TRBJ2-3, with D uncertain. The CDR3 spans 16 residues. Trimming left V 5 bases short and J 4 bases short, with 19 bases between. CDR1 and CDR2 from the germline V gene are SGHTA and FQGNSA. CDR3 amino acids: CASSPPNLGGADTQYF. CDR3 bases: TGTGCCAGCAGCCCCCCGAATCTAGGCGGCGCAGATACGCAGTATTTT.

This clonotype was seen only once. This chain uses TRBV15 with TRBJ2-7, with D perhaps TRBD1 (5 bases). Trimming removed 5 bases from V and 9 bases from J, with 14 bases in between. This CDR3 has 12 amino acids. Germline V CDR1 and CDR2: LNHNV, YYDKDF (reference sequence). The CDR3 loop is CATSLHRQWQYF. The CDR3 DNA reads as TGTGCCACCAGCCTCCACCGACAGTGGCAGTACTTC.

The chain uses TRBV5-1 and TRBJ2-1, with 10 bases aligning to TRBD1. Germline CDR1 reads SGHRS; CDR2 reads YFSETQ. The CDR3 is 14 amino acids. Trimming at V came to 3 bases and at J to 6 bases, leaving 3 bases not matched to a gene. As DNA, the CDR3 is TGCGCCAGCAGCTCGGGACAGGGGCTCAATGAGCAGTTCTTC. Protein product: CASSSGQGLNEQFF.

This clonotype was observed a few times. The chain employs TRBV12-3 or TRBV12-4 and TRBJ2-7, with D possibly being TRBD1 (5 bases). V shed 5 bases and J shed 2 bases, with 13 bases lying between them. This CDR3 contains 14 residues. The CDR3 DNA reads TGTGCCAGCAGTGATGACAGAGCTACCTACGAGCAGTACTTC. Translation: CASSDDRATYEQYF.

The chain joins TRBV6-6 to TRBJ1-5; 7 bases line up with TRBD1. The V and J ends lost 2 bases and 4 bases, in that order; junction bases with no gene match: 8. Germline CDR1 and CDR2: MNHNY and SVGAGI (reference sequence). This CDR3 has 16 amino acids. The CDR3 DNA is TGTGCCAGCAGTTACGCGAGACAGGGCGAAAATCAGCCCCAGCATTTT. Protein: CASSYARQGENQPQHF.